Listed here are 28 T cell receptor beta chains from one sample, sequenced in a study of identical twins. TCRdb re-analysed the 5' RACE reads in MiXCR, keeping a single row per CDR3 protein. The profile shows 350,000 or so distinct CDR3 sequences, 9% to 15% of them singletons. These data are also associated with another study on yellow fever vaccine responses in identical twins.

The source material was CD8+ T cells sorted from blood. The receptors here all came from a woman aged 18-30 years in good health.

The chain uses TRBV5-1 and TRBJ2-2; D gene uncertain. The CDR3 is 16 residues long. Germline assignment: CDR1 SGHRS and CDR2 YFSETQ. V lost 2 bases to trimming and J lost 0 bases, with 11 bases between them. The CDR3 protein is CASSFFGLTNTGELFF. CDR3 in DNA: TGCGCCAGCAGCTTTTTCGGCCTAACGAACACCGGGGAGCTGTTTTTT.

This clonotype was counted only a few times. In nucleotides, the CDR3 is TGTGCCAGCACAGGGGTCAATCAGCCCCAGCATTTT. This sequence encodes CASTGVNQPQHF. The gene calls are TRBV19 and TRBJ1-5; 7 bases are a match to TRBD1. There are 12 residues in the CDR3. J gave up 3 bases and V 9 bases, and 2 bases lay outside the gene matches. Germline loops: CDR1 LNHDA, CDR2 SQIVND (reference sequence).

This chain joins TRBV28 and TRBJ2-2; the D gene is possibly TRBD1 (6 bases). V lost 3 bases to trimming and J lost 0 bases, with 14 bases between them. The V gene's germline CDR1 is MDHEN and CDR2 SYDVKM. The CDR3 is 17 residues long. CDR3 sequence: CASSFRVWGPNTGELFF. CDR3 bases: TGTGCCAGCAGTTTCAGGGTGTGGGGGCCGAACACCGGGGAGCTGTTTTTT.

This clonotype was found many times. V usage is TRBV12-3 or TRBV12-4 and J usage is TRBJ1-2; no clear D gene. V was shortened by 3 bases and J by 8 bases, with 13 bases between the two germline ends. The CDR3 contains 13 residues. Here the CDR3 reads CASSFSPPDGYTF. The CDR3 DNA is TGTGCCAGCAGTTTTAGCCCGCCGGACGGCTACACCTTC.

V usage is TRBV3-1 and J usage is TRBJ2-7; TRBD2 matches 12 bases. CDR3 length: 18 amino acids. In germline, CDR1 is LGHDT, CDR2 YNNKEL (reference sequence). J was trimmed by 0 bases and V by 4 bases; bases with no gene match: 10. CDR3 nucleotide sequence: TGTGCCAGCAGCCGAAGGGCCGGGACTAGCGGGCACTCCTACGAGCAGTACTTC. This gives the protein CASSRRAGTSGHSYEQYF.

The sample holds a few counts of this clonotype. V and J are TRBV5-1 and TRBJ2-1, with D perhaps TRBD2 (5 bases). Trimming shortened V by 5 bases and J by 1 base, and 10 bases separated the two germline ends. CDR1 SGHRS and CDR2 YFSETQ come from the germline V gene. This CDR3 has 14 amino acids. The CDR3 region is CASRVGGSYNEQFF. The CDR3 coding sequence is TGCGCCAGCAGGGTAGGAGGTTCCTACAATGAGCAGTTCTTC.

The genes are TRBV12-3 or TRBV12-4 and TRBJ2-7; D uncertain. V shed 1 base and J shed 2 bases, with 6 bases lying between them. The CDR3 is 13 residues long. CDR3 nucleotide sequence: TGTGCCAGCAGTTTAGTTCGGGCCTACGAGCAGTACTTC. Protein: CASSLVRAYEQYF.

In its sample, this clonotype was seen a few times. V gene TRBV13 combines with J gene TRBJ2-1; possibly TRBD2 for D (6 bases). This CDR3 contains 16 residues. The germline V gene encodes CDR1 PRHDT and CDR2 FYEKMQ (reference sequence). Trimming shortened V by 5 bases and J by 1 base, and 15 bases separated the two germline ends. The CDR3 DNA is TGTGCCAGCAGCCCGGATGGAGGGATTTCCTACAATGAGCAGTTCTTC. Protein product: CASSPDGGISYNEQFF.

This rearrangement joins TRBV20-1 to TRBJ2-1; TRBD2 agrees at 8 bases. Germline lookup yields CDR1 DFQATT and CDR2 SNEGSKA (reference sequence). This CDR3 is built from 14 residues. Losses at the gene ends were 0 bases for V and 9 bases for J; bases not matched to a gene: 7. The CDR3 reads CSARELREGGEQFF. The CDR3 coding sequence is TGCAGTGCTAGAGAGTTACGGGAGGGGGGTGAGCAGTTCTTC.

The chain recombines TRBV20-1 with TRBJ2-7; D may be TRBD1 (6 bases). Trimming pared 3 bases from V and 2 bases from J, leaving 14 bases between. Germline V gives CDR1 DFQATT, CDR2 SNEGSKA (reference sequence). This CDR3 region has 14 residues. CDR3 loop: CSARARQAAYEQYF. DNA of the CDR3: TGCAGTGCTAGGGCGAGACAGGCCGCCTACGAGCAGTACTTC.

V is TRBV12-3 or TRBV12-4 and J is TRBJ2-3; possibly TRBD2 for D (6 bases). V was trimmed by 6 bases and J by 7 bases, leaving 11 bases between them. The CDR3 loop spans 12 amino acids. CDR3 DNA: TGTGCCAGCAGGACTAGTATGAATACGCAGTATTTT. The encoded protein is CASRTSMNTQYF.

The genes are TRBV12-3 or TRBV12-4 and TRBJ1-1; D ambiguous. Deletions cut 3 bases from V and 7 bases from J, with 15 bases between. This CDR3 contains 14 residues. The CDR3 loop is CASSFGGSSGEAFF. The CDR3 coding sequence is TGTGCCAGCAGTTTCGGTGGATCCAGCGGTGAAGCTTTCTTT.

This clonotype was counted ten times or more. This chain connects TRBV4-2 to TRBJ2-1; the D gene is possibly TRBD2 (5 bases). This CDR3 comprises 13 residues. CDR1 is LGHNA, CDR2 YNFKEQ, per germline. Trimming removed 3 bases at V and 7 bases at J, with 10 bases between. The CDR3 sequence is CASSHPLGNEQFF. CDR3 sequence (DNA): TGTGCCAGCAGCCATCCACTAGGTAATGAGCAGTTCTTC.

The genes are TRBV3-1 and TRBJ2-5, with 11 bases matching TRBD2. J lost 5 bases, V lost 0 bases, and 11 bases had no gene match. The CDR3 has 18 residues. Germline lookup yields CDR1 LGHDT and CDR2 YNNKEL (reference sequence). Written as DNA, the CDR3 is TGTGCCAGCAGCCAAGAGCGACTAGCGGGGCGGGCCTGGGAGACCCAGTACTTC. It specifies CASSQERLAGRAWETQYF.

The J gene is TRBJ1-2, the V gene TRBV7-9; no clear D. From germline, CDR1 is SEHNR and CDR2 FQNEAQ (reference sequence). CDR3 length: 16 residues. Between the trimmed V and J ends, which lost 0 bases and 2 bases, there was a span of 13 bases. For the CDR3, the DNA is TGTGCCAGCAGCTTAGCGATCCGGTCCGCCAACTATGGCTACACCTTC. This gives the protein CASSLAIRSANYGYTF. The full variable domain, in which reference TRBV7-9 and TRBJ1-2 provide the parts outside the CDR3, is DTGVSQNPRHKITKRGQNVTFRCDPISEHNRLYWYRQTLGQGPEFLTYFQNEAQLEKSRLLSDRFSAERPKGSFSTLEIQRTEQGDSAMYLCASSLAIRSANYGYTFGSGTRLTVV.

This clonotype came up many times. The chain has TRBV4-1 and TRBJ2-3; 8 bases map to TRBD1. The CDR3 runs to 16 residues. V shed 1 base, J shed 2 bases, and the junction held 5 bases outside the gene matches. Germline assignment: CDR1 MGHRA and CDR2 YSYEKL. The chain's CDR3 is CASSQAPGQDTDTQYF. Here the CDR3 DNA reads TGCGCCAGCAGCCAAGCCCCGGGACAGGACACAGATACGCAGTATTTT.

The genes are TRBV4-1 and TRBJ2-2; a weak D match, TRBD2 (6 bases). The CDR3 runs to 17 residues. Germline CDR1 and CDR2: MGHRA and YSYEKL. Trimming removed 4 bases from V and 5 bases from J, with 20 bases in between. CDR3 DNA sequence: TGCGCCAGCAGCCCTCAGTGGAGGGGCTTTGGAACCGGGGAGCTGTTTTTT. Protein product: CASSPQWRGFGTGELFF.

This clonotype was detected a few times. The chain couples TRBV7-9 to TRBJ2-1, with 7 bases aligning to TRBD1. V lost 0 bases and J lost 4; bases outside the gene matches: 6. Germline-derived CDR1 and CDR2 are SEHNR and FQNEAQ (reference sequence). The CDR3 sequence is 16 residues long. DNA of the CDR3: TGTGCCAGCAGCTTAGCCAGACAGGGTTTGTACAATGAGCAGTTCTTC. Its protein product is CASSLARQGLYNEQFF.

In its sample, this clonotype was seen many times. The chain combines TRBV7-9 with TRBJ2-7; 7 bases match TRBD2. CDR3 length: 15 amino acids. Germline-derived CDR1 and CDR2 are SEHNR and FQNEAQ (reference sequence). The V segment lost 2 bases and the J segment 1 base; nucleotides outside the gene matches: 5. The CDR3 region is CASSLPTSESYEQYF. The CDR3 coding sequence is TGTGCCAGCAGCTTACCAACTAGCGAATCCTACGAGCAGTACTTC.

The chain couples TRBV25-1 to TRBJ2-1, with 10 positions matching TRBD2. Germline V lookup: CDR1 MGHDK, CDR2 SYGVNS. The V and J ends lost 6 bases and 7 bases, in that order; junction bases with no gene match: 12. The CDR3 loop spans 16 amino acids. The CDR3 spells CASSDLAGASQNEQFF. Written as DNA, the CDR3 is TGTGCCAGCAGCGATCTAGCGGGGGCATCTCAAAATGAGCAGTTCTTC.

This clonotype was counted between two and nine times. The chain recombines TRBV15 with TRBJ1-1, with D possibly TRBD1 on 5 matching bases. The germline gives CDR1 LNHNV, CDR2 YYDKDF (reference sequence). This CDR3 is 15 amino acids long. V lost 4 bases and J 3 bases, leaving 15 bases between the germline ends. The CDR3 nucleotides are TGTGCCACCAGCAAGACGTCGGGGGACCACACTGAAGCTTTCTTT. Translation: CATSKTSGDHTEAFF. Full variable domain (rest looked up from reference TRBV15 and TRBJ1-1): DAMVIQNPRYQVTQFGKPVTLSCSQTLNHNVMYWYQQKSSQAPKLLFHYYDKDFNNEADTPDNFQSRRPNTSFCFLDIRSPGLGDTAMYLCATSKTSGDHTEAFFGQGTRLTVV.

This clonotype was counted only a few times. The chain couples TRBV18 to TRBJ1-1; the D is unclear. Germline V gene data show CDR1 as KGHSH and CDR2 as LQKENI. V dropped 2 bases and J dropped 1 base, with 14 bases sitting between them. The CDR3 has 16 residues. The CDR3 protein is CASSPGGSSPNTEAFF. The CDR3 region has the DNA TGTGCCAGCTCACCAGGAGGTAGTAGTCCGAACACTGAAGCTTTCTTT.

In this sample, this clonotype turned up many times. The CDR3 is CASSQDRLYDNEQFF. The DNA of the CDR3 is TGTGCCAGCAGCCAAGACAGGCTTTATGACAATGAGCAGTTCTTC. The rearrangement joins TRBV3-1 to TRBJ2-1; D is ambiguous. Trimming took 0 bases from V and 5 from J, leaving 11 bases between them. Germline values: CDR1 LGHDT, CDR2 YNNKEL (reference sequence). The CDR3 runs 15 residues.

This clonotype has ten or more counts. The V call is TRBV27, the J call TRBJ2-7; unclear D gene. The CDR3 has 13 amino acids. CDR1 is MNHEY, CDR2 SMNVEV, per germline (reference sequence). The V and J ends lost 6 bases and 0 bases respectively, with 9 bases between them. CDR3 in amino acids: CASSLGFSYEQYF. The CDR3 DNA reads TGTGCCAGCAGCCTGGGGTTCTCCTACGAGCAGTACTTC.

The gene calls are TRBV12-3 or TRBV12-4 and TRBJ2-1, with 8 bases that match TRBD1. The CDR3 consists of 13 residues. With V trimmed by 6 bases and J by 5 bases, 3 bases remained unmatched. Written as DNA, the CDR3 is TGTGCCAGCAGAACAGGGGGAAACAATGAGCAGTTCTTC. Encoded protein: CASRTGGNNEQFF.

This clonotype occurred a few times. The chain is built from TRBV2 and TRBJ2-1; either TRBD1 or TRBD2 may supply D (5 bases each). CDR3 length: 13 amino acids. Per germline, CDR1 SNHLY and CDR2 FYNNEI. Trimming pared 3 bases from V and 5 bases from J, leaving 8 bases between. The CDR3 coding sequence is TGTGCCAGCAGTGAGGGACCTGACAATGAGCAGTTCTTC. Its protein is CASSEGPDNEQFF.

The rearrangement uses TRBV7-6 and TRBJ1-2; D unresolved. From germline, CDR1 is SGHVS and CDR2 FNYEAQ. The CDR3 contains 15 residues. V was clipped by 1 base and J by 0 bases, with 9 bases between them. DNA for the CDR3: TGTGCCAGCAGCTTAGGGCCATCTCCTAACTATGGCTACACCTTC. It specifies CASSLGPSPNYGYTF. The full variable domain, with the rest looked up from reference TRBV7-6 and TRBJ1-2, is GAGVSQSPRYKVTKRGQDVALRCDPISGHVSLYWYRQALGQGPEFLTYFNYEAQQDKSGLPNDRFSAERPEGSISTLTIQRTEQRDSAMYRCASSLGPSPNYGYTFGSGTRLTVV.

This clonotype was counted a few times. This chain connects TRBV11-2 to TRBJ1-2; perhaps TRBD1 as D (6 bases). Trimming took off 5 bases at V and 8 bases at J, with 15 bases between the two ends. The V gene's germline CDR1 is SGHAT and CDR2 FQNNGV. CDR3 length: 13 residues. This CDR3 is CASSPGVVLGYTF. The DNA of the CDR3 is TGTGCCAGCAGCCCAGGGGTGGTATTAGGCTACACCTTC.